Given below is one T cell receptor beta chain in context. Its antigen is unidentified. At one of its ends the junction is not consistent with the germline gene, which may arise from a read error. The data derive from a study of tumor-infiltrating lymphocytes in primary liver carcinoma. Looking at the study overall: Resecting the tumor surgically was how the patients' primary liver carcinoma was treated. General study findings and limits: Reduced overlap was seen in tumor-adjacent and tumor-blood pairs versus tumor region pairs. Tumors had a top-250-clone fraction that was significantly higher than blood (p = 0.039).

The researchers obtained blood RNA from unsorted whole blood and also extracted germline DNA. Germline V gene sequence: CDR1 LGHNA, CDR2 YNFKEQ. There are 14 residues in the CDR3. cDNA specific to TCR beta was made from 450 to 650 ng of total RNA, with a constant-region primer employed for priming. Modified slightly, ARM-PCR produced TCR beta libraries over three nested multiplex PCR rounds. Running 10 cycles apiece, the first two PCR rounds relied on TRBV1-TRBV30 forward primers together with a C-beta reverse primer. TCRdb processed the multiplex PCR reads anew with MiXCR; each CDR3 protein has one entry. The data hold approximately 310,000 distinct CDR3 sequences, with approximately 60% observed a single time.

This chain uses TRBV4-2 with TRBJ2-3; D ambiguous. The TCR was taken from a middle-aged man with primary liver carcinoma and hepatitis B virus infection. Material for sequencing was peripheral blood. In DNA, the CDR3 is TGTGCTAGCAGCCTAGAAGGCTTTACAGATACGCAGTATTTT. Its protein product is CASSLEGFTDTQYF.